Listed here are 14 T cell receptor beta chains from one sample, sequenced in a study of OX40 agonist ivuxolimab in advanced cancers. The protocol was immunoSEQ multiplex PCR, while the TCRdb copy is restricted to in-frame clones and leaves out a portion. The sample holds tens of thousands of clones, more than 80% seen once. This specimen consisted of CD4+ or CD8+ T cells sorted from blood, obtained in a trial of the OX40 agonist ivuxolimab. Receptors originate from an adult with an advanced solid tumor such as melanoma, head and neck, liver or kidney cancer.

The rearrangement uses TRBV28 and TRBJ1-5, with D tentatively TRBD1 (6 bases). Looked up from germline, CDR1 is MDHEN and CDR2 is SYDVKM. V lost 7 bases to trimming and J lost 2 bases, with 15 bases between them. This CDR3 comprises 15 residues. The DNA for the CDR3 is TGTGCCAGCAACCCCAGGGGTAGGGGCAATCAGCCCCAGCATTTT. Translation: CASNPRGRGNQPQHF.

This chain uses TRBV6-5 with TRBJ1-5; TRBD1 is a possible D gene (5 bases). Germline V gene data show CDR1 as MNHEY and CDR2 as SVGAGI. The V gene lost 4 bases and the J gene lost 11 bases, with 21 bases spanning the gap. The CDR3 sequence is 15 residues long. The CDR3 bases are TGTGCCAGCAGTTCCTCAACAGGAGACCCTTACGCCCAGCATTTT. Translated, it gives CASSSSTGDPYAQHF.

V and J are TRBV30 and TRBJ2-2; the D is unclear. V was shortened by 3 bases and J by 7 bases, with 9 bases between the two germline ends. The CDR3 loop spans 12 amino acids. In germline, CDR1 is GTSNPN, CDR2 SVGIG (reference sequence). CDR3 region: CAWSPKGGELFF. The CDR3, as DNA: TGTGCCTGGAGCCCCAAGGGCGGGGAGCTGTTTTTT. Complete variable domain (other parts from reference TRBV30 and TRBJ2-2): SQTIHQWPATLVQPVGSPLSLECTVEGTSNPNLYWYRQAAGRGLQLLFYSVGIGQISSEVPQNLSASRPQDRQFILSSKKLLLSDSGFYLCAWSPKGGELFFGEGSRLTVL.

The CDR3 is CASSYLRGEKGTEAFF. The DNA for the CDR3 is TGTGCCAGCAGTTACCTCCGGGGCGAGAAAGGCACTGAAGCTTTCTTT. The chain recombines TRBV6-5 with TRBJ1-1; D is perhaps TRBD1 (5 bases). V was shortened by 2 bases and J by 4 bases, with 17 bases between the two germline ends. CDR1 is MNHEY and CDR2 is SVGAGI in the germline V gene. CDR3 size: 16 residues.

This chain uses TRBV18 with TRBJ1-1, with 9 bases aligning to TRBD1. The CDR3 length is 16 residues. Germline V lookup: CDR1 KGHSH, CDR2 LQKENI. Trimming removed 5 bases from V and 0 bases from J; junction bases left unmatched: 7. Here the CDR3 DNA reads TGTGCCAGCTCAGCTCGGGACAGGGAACTGAACACTGAAGCTTTCTTT. It yields the protein CASSARDRELNTEAFF.

The chain links TRBV7-2 to TRBJ2-7; D may be TRBD1 or TRBD2 (5 bases each). From germline, CDR1 is SGHTA and CDR2 FQGNSA. The V end lost 5 bases, the J end lost 4 bases, and 18 bases lay between the germline ends. The CDR3 extends over 15 amino acids. The CDR3: CASSQRGAEVYEQYF. The CDR3 DNA follows: TGTGCCAGCAGCCAGAGAGGGGCCGAAGTTTACGAGCAGTACTTC.

The rearrangement joins TRBV28 to TRBJ1-5, with 7 bases identical to TRBD1. The germline V gene encodes CDR1 MDHEN and CDR2 SYDVKM. V was pared by 8 bases and J by 8 bases, with 9 bases of the junction left unmatched. There are 13 residues in the CDR3. The CDR3 sequence: CASGVQGQEPQHF. CDR3 bases: TGTGCCAGCGGCGTACAGGGGCAGGAGCCCCAGCATTTT.

This clone was seen a single time. V is TRBV28 and J is TRBJ1-1, with no clear D. CDR3 size: 14 residues. Germline CDR1 MDHEN, CDR2 SYDVKM. Trimming left V 6 bases short and J 7 bases short, with 18 bases between. This chain's CDR3 is CASSVAQKRLEAFF. The CDR3 DNA reads as TGTGCCAGCAGCGTCGCTCAGAAAAGACTTGAAGCTTTCTTT.

Here the CDR3 DNA reads TGTGCCAGCAGCGTCAGACTAGCGGGAGGGGAGGGTGAGCAGTTCTTC. This sequence encodes CASSVRLAGGEGEQFF. The J gene is TRBJ2-1, the V gene TRBV9, with 14 positions matching TRBD2. With 2 bases clipped from V and 9 bases from J, the junction kept 7 bases outside the gene matches. The CDR3 is made up of 16 amino acids. CDR1 SGDLS and CDR2 YYNGEE come from the germline V gene.

This clone has just one count. This chain's CDR3 is CASSTWTGLYQETQYF. The CDR3 nucleotides are TGTGCCAGTAGTACCTGGACAGGACTGTACCAAGAGACCCAGTACTTC. V gene TRBV19 combines with J gene TRBJ2-5, with 7 bases that match TRBD1. Germline V CDR1 and CDR2: LNHDA, SQIVND (reference sequence). V lost 4 bases and J lost 0; bases outside the gene matches: 8. CDR3 size: 16 residues.

The rearrangement joins TRBV28 to TRBJ2-7; 11 nucleotides match TRBD1. V gave up 4 bases and J gave up 1 base; unmatched junction bases: 6. The CDR3 consists of 16 residues. Germline lookup yields CDR1 MDHEN and CDR2 SYDVKM. The DNA of the CDR3 is TGTGCCAGCAGTTCGGCCGGGACAGGGGGATCCTACGAGCAGTACTTC. The encoded protein is CASSSAGTGGSYEQYF. The full variable domain, in which reference TRBV28 and TRBJ2-7 provide the parts outside the CDR3, is DVKVTQSSRYLVKRTGEKVFLECVQDMDHENMFWYRQDPGLGLRLIYFSYDVKMKEKGDIPEGYSVSREKKERFSLILESASTNQTSMYLCASSSAGTGGSYEQYFGPGTRLTVT.

This clone showed up just a few times. The V call is TRBV18, the J call TRBJ1-1, with TRBD1 identical over 7 bases. This CDR3 contains 14 residues. The germline CDR1 and CDR2 sequences are KGHSH and LQKENI. The V segment lost 5 bases and the J segment 1 base; nucleotides outside the gene matches: 4. This CDR3 is CASSEGAGNTEAFF. The CDR3 DNA follows: TGTGCCAGCTCAGAGGGGGCGGGGAACACTGAAGCTTTCTTT.

The chain employs TRBV9 and TRBJ1-1; no reliable D call. Germline V gene sequence: CDR1 SGDLS, CDR2 YYNGEE. This CDR3 comprises 13 residues. The V end was cut by 3 bases, the J end by 1 base, with 7 bases between. The CDR3 reads CASSADGNTEAFF. The CDR3 bases are TGTGCCAGCAGCGCCGACGGGAACACTGAAGCTTTCTTT. Full variable domain (rest looked up from reference TRBV9 and TRBJ1-1): DSGVTQTPKHLITATGQRVTLRCSPRSGDLSVYWYQQSLDQGLQFLIQYYNGEERAKGNILERFSAQQFPDLHSELNLSSLELGDSALYFCASSADGNTEAFFGQGTRLTVV.

This chain links TRBV15 with TRBJ1-4; D uncertain. Between the trimmed V and J ends, which lost 0 bases and 3 bases, there was a span of 8 bases. Per germline, CDR1 LNHNV and CDR2 YYDKDF (reference sequence). The CDR3 is 15 residues long. The CDR3 region has the DNA TGTGCCACCAGCAGAGATCCAGCTTCTAATGAAAAACTGTTTTTT. It codes for CATSRDPASNEKLFF.